Given below is one T cell receptor (beta chain) in context. Trimming stripped 2 bases from V and 1 base from J, with 19 bases between. The germline V gene has CDR1 SGDLS and CDR2 YYNGEE. The CDR3 runs 19 residues. There were likely unrecorded immune exposures, though donors were nominally healthy when sampled. The sample belongs to a study of cytomegalovirus exposure and HLA in healthy donors. The PCR was carried out with 60 Vbeta primers and 13 Jbeta primers. Produced via immunoSEQ multiplex PCR; TCRdb's table is partial and in-frame only. The table for this sample gives some 120,000 clones. The specimen was PBMCs. The chain recombines TRBV9 with TRBJ2-6; D is unclear. This receptor was obtained from a man between 18 and 29 years old in good health and CMV-seronegative. In DNA, the CDR3 is TGTGCCAGCAGCGTCCCTACACCTTTGGCGGTATCTGGGGCCAACGTCCTGACTTTC. Its translation: CASSVPTPLAVSGANVLTF.